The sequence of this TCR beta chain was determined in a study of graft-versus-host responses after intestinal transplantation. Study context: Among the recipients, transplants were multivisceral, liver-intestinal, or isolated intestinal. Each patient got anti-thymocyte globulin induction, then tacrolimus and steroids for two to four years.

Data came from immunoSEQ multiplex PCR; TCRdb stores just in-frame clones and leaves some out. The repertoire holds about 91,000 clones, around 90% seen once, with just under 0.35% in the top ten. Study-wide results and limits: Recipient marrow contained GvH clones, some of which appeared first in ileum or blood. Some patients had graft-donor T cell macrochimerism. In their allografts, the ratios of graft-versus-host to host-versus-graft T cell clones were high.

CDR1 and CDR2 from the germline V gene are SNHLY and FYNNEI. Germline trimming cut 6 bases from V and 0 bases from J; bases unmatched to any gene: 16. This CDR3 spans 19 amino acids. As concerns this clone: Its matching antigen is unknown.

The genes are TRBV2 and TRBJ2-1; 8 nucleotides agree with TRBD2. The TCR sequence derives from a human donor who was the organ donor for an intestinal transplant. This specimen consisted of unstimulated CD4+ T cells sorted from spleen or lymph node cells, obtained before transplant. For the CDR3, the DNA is TGTGCCAGCAGCCATACACCCCTTATAGCGGGACACTCCTACAATGAGCAGTTCTTC. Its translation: CASSHTPLIAGHSYNEQFF. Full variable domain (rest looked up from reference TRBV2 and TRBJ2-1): EPEVTQTPSHQVTQMGQEVILRCVPISNHLYFYWYRQILGQKVEFLVSFYNNEISEKSEIFDDQFSVERPDGSNFTLKIRSTKLEDSAMYFCASSHTPLIAGHSYNEQFFGPGTRLTVL.